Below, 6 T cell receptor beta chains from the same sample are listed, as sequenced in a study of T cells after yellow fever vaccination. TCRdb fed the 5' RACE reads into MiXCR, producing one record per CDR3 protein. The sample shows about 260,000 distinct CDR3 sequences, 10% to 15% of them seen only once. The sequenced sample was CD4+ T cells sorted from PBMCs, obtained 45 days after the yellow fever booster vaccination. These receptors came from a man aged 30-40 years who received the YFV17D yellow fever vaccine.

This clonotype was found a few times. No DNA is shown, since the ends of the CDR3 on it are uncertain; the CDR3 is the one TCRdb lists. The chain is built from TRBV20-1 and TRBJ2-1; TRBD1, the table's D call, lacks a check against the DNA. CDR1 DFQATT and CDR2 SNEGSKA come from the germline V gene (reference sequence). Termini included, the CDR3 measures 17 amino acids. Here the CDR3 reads CTGPGLRGLSLDNEQFF.

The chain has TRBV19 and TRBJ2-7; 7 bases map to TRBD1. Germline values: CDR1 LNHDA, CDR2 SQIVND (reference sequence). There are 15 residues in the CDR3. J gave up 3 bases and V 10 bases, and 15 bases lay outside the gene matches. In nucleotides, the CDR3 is TGTGCCACCTCGACCGGGACAGCTAGCTGCTACGAGCAGTACTTC. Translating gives CATSTGTASCYEQYF.

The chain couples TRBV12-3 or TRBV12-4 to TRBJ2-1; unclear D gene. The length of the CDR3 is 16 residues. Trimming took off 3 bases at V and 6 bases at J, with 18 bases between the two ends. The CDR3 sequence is CASSFRALTYSNEQFF. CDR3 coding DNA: TGTGCCAGCAGTTTTAGGGCCCTTACCTATAGCAATGAGCAGTTCTTC.

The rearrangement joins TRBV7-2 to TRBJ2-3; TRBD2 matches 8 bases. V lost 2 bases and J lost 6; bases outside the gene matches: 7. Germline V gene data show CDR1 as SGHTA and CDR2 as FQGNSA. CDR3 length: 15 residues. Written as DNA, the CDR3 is TGTGCCAGCAGCTTAACGAGGACTAGCCTTGATACGCAGTATTTT. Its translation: CASSLTRTSLDTQYF.

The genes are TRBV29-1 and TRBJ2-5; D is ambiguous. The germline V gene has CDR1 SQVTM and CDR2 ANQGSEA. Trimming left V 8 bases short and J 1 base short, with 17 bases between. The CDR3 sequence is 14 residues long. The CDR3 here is CSLSVGSAQETQYF. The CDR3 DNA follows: TGCAGCCTCTCCGTGGGCAGCGCCCAAGAGACCCAGTACTTC. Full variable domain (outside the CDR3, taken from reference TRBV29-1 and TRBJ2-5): SAVISQKPSRDICQRGTSLTIQCQVDSQVTMMFWYRQQPGQSLTLIATANQGSEATYESGFVIDKFPISRPNLTFSTLTVSNMSPEDSSIYLCSLSVGSAQETQYFGPGTRLLVL.

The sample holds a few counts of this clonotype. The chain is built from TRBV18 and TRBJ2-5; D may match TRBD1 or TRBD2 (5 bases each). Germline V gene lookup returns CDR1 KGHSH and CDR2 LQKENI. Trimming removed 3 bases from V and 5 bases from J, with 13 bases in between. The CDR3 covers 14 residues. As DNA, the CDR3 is TGTGCCAGCTCACCGGGGACCCAACGGGAGACCCAGTACTTC. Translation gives CASSPGTQRETQYF.